This entry features one T cell receptor (beta chain) sequence. The antigen it binds to is not known. No base qualities exist here, and no much larger clone lies one base off it. These data come from a study of blood T cell repertoires in COVID-19 (dated by TCRdb to the early 2020s). For the study in its entirety: Collaborator samples came from the United States, Italy and Spain and covered acute and convalescent phases of COVID-19. The material from the prospective study consisted of cDNA or gDNA derived from T cells, B-cell-depleted T cells, or PBMCs. The dataset comprised deeply sampled blood TCRbeta repertoires from subjects exposed to, actively infected with, or recovered from COVID-19. The repertoires were released in a freely available public database intended as a resource for research on the immune response to SARS-CoV-2. Samples came from the ongoing ImmuneRACE study (first 160 participants) plus 1,254 subjects from 6 global collaborators. The sample metadata nearly always contained a de-identified subject ID, COVID-19 status, age in years and sex. Where available, HLA class I and class II types were taken from metadata supplied by the sample provider and were not determined by assay-based typing.

CDR1 and CDR2 are drawn from the germline V gene (reference sequence): DFQATT, SNEGSKA. Unmatched junction bases come to 2, with V trimmed by 8 bases and J by 2 bases. The CDR3 spans 11 residues, from the cysteine through the phenylalanine. The retained sequence is limited to the CDR3, 33 bases, with the frame set at the first base. The collaborating institutions used their own protocols to collect whole blood in K2EDTA tubes. For TCRbeta analysis, collaborators shipped samples as frozen whole blood, isolated PBMCs, or DNA extracted from either of those sample types. TCRbeta CDR3 regions were amplified from genomic DNA using the immunoSEQ Assay, a bias-controlled multiplex PCR. The paper's processing steps were these. Within the assay, amplification of reference gene primers was used to estimate how many nucleated cells each sample contained. To quantify the absolute abundance of each unique TCRbeta CDR3 rearrangement, sequence reads were collapsed and filtered. For each sample, productive Simpson clonality was calculated as the square root of Simpson's diversity index across productive rearrangements. Held by TCRdb, this immuneACCESS table contains in-frame sequences only and omits some clones. Under half of the omission traces to an unresolved V gene where checked; the cause of the rest is unknown. Clone size and V and J calls were adopted from that table, with D and trimming inferred from the DNA. This sample comprises 65,000 to 70,000 clones, 70% to 90% of them detected only once. The ten largest clones take up over 1.1% of the sample.

Study-level results and caveats: The quantity of clinical and demographic metadata differed by source and by participant and was supplied without curation.

The sequenced material came from peripheral blood. The chain is made from TRBV20-1 and TRBJ1-2; 7 middle bases align to TRBD1. This receptor was taken from a woman aged 60-70 years with acute or convalescent COVID-19. CDR3 reads: CSQDRNYGYTF. The DNA reads TGCAGTCAGGACAGGAACTATGGCTACACCTTC.